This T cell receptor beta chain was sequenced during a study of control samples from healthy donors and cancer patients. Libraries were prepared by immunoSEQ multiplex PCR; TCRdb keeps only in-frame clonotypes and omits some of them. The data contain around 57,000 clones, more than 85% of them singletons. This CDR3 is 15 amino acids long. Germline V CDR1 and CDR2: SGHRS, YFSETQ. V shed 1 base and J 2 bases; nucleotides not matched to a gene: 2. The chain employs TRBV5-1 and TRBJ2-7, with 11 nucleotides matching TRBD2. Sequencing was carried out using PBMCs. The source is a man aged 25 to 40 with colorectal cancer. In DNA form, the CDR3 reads TGCGCCAGCAGCTTGTTTAGCGGGGGGGCCTACGAGCAGTACTTC. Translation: CASSLFSGGAYEQYF.